This T cell receptor (beta chain) is drawn from a study of cytomegalovirus exposure and HLA in healthy donors. J gave up 10 bases and V 6 bases, and 14 bases lay outside the gene matches. Per the germline V gene, CDR1 is MNHEY and CDR2 is SVGAGI. The CDR3 totals 14 residues. The PCR contained 60 Vbeta and 13 Jbeta primers. Per the authors' pipeline: Roughly 81 million unique TCR beta chains, 9 million to 11 million shared, were counted in a later analysis. Generated by immunoSEQ multiplex PCR, the TCRdb table keeps only in-frame clones and is missing some. V and J calls and clone size are those listed in that table; D and trimming were worked out from the DNA. The repertoire includes under 150,000 clones, roughly 82% of them detected once, and approximately 10% sits in the top ten.

This sequence joins TRBV6-5 and TRBJ1-1; 7 nucleotides match TRBD1. The receptor's source is a male donor in good health and CMV-seropositive. Sequenced input: PBMCs. The CDR3 DNA reads as TGTGCCAGCAGCCCTGACAGGGCCCCTTTTGGAGCTTTCTTT. It is translated as CASSPDRAPFGAFF.